These 21 T cell receptor beta chains were all obtained from the same sample, sequenced in a study of CXCR3-negative and CXCR3-positive naive CD8 T cells. With UMI labels, 5' RACE was used to prepare the TRB cDNA libraries. TCRdb derives one entry per CDR3 protein from the 5' RACE reads, leaving out DNA. The sample table sets out more than 50,000 distinct CDR3 sequences. Specimen: naive CXCR3- CD8+ T cells from blood. Subset defined: CD45RO-CCR7+CD27+CD95- naive CD8+ T cells lacking CXCR3 (TNR3-). The origin of the receptors is a human donor in good health. Some clones in this sample may be carry-over from other donors' samples.

V gene TRBV13 combines with J gene TRBJ2-7. Germline CDR1 reads PRHDT; CDR2 reads FYEKMQ (reference sequence). This CDR3 has 12 amino acids. This CDR3 is CASSLSGFEQYF.

The V call is TRBV25-1, the J call TRBJ1-1. This CDR3 has 13 residues. Per the germline V gene, CDR1 is MGHDK and CDR2 is SYGVNS. CDR3 loop: CASSGSGYTEAFF.

This chain uses TRBV13 with TRBJ2-7; the D call from TCRdb, TRBD1, cannot be confirmed without DNA. Germline CDR1 is PRHDT and CDR2 is FYEKMQ (reference sequence). This CDR3 has 15 amino acids. The chain's CDR3 is CASRTTGTGSYEQYF.

The chain has TRBV29-1 and TRBJ2-2. CDR1 SQVTM and CDR2 ANQGSEA come from the germline V gene. There are 13 residues in the CDR3. CDR3: CSVEGENTGELFF.

V usage is TRBV7-6 and J usage is TRBJ1-6; as DNA is missing, the TRBD1 call by TCRdb cannot be tested. This CDR3 has 15 residues. Germline V lookup: CDR1 SGHVS, CDR2 FNYEAQ. CDR3 sequence: CASSVNRDMGSPLHF.

The chain employs TRBV6-6 and TRBJ2-7. Germline loops: CDR1 MNHNY, CDR2 SVGAGI (reference sequence). This CDR3 has 14 residues. The chain's CDR3 is CASSYSSGAYEQYF.

This chain joins TRBV6-6 and TRBJ2-5; TCRdb lists TRBD1, though no DNA is available to test this call. CDR3 length: 14 residues. Germline CDR1 MNHNY, CDR2 SVGAGI (reference sequence). CDR3: CASSRGQRQETQYF.

J is TRBJ2-3 and V is TRBV12-3 or TRBV12-4. The CDR3 contains 13 residues. The CDR3 spells CASSTTRLDTQYF.

The chain links TRBV11-3 to TRBJ2-1; TCRdb returns TRBD2, unconfirmable since there is no DNA. Germline assignment: CDR1 SGHNT and CDR2 YENEEA. There are 13 residues in the CDR3. CDR3 sequence reads: CASSQRLGNEQFF.

This chain uses TRBV20-1 with TRBJ1-1; the D call from TCRdb, TRBD1, cannot be confirmed without DNA. Germline CDR1 DFQATT, CDR2 SNEGSKA (reference sequence). The CDR3 loop spans 14 amino acids. CDR3: CSAKTTGDNTEAFF.

V and J are TRBV7-6 and TRBJ2-7; the TRBD1 assignment by TCRdb is unverifiable without DNA. Germline V lookup: CDR1 SGHVS, CDR2 FNYEAQ. The CDR3 has 15 residues. The CDR3 loop reads CASSLGDGGPYEQYF.

This rearrangement joins TRBV15 to TRBJ2-7; the TCRdb call, TRBD1, lacks DNA for checking. Germline V lookup: CDR1 LNHNV, CDR2 YYDKDF (reference sequence). The CDR3 spans 17 residues. Here the CDR3 reads CATSSTRGGLINYEQYF.

The rearrangement uses TRBV4-1 and TRBJ1-2; TCRdb selects TRBD1, and the lack of DNA leaves this call unchecked. Germline V gene data show CDR1 as MGHRA and CDR2 as YSYEKL. This CDR3 is 14 amino acids long. The CDR3 here is CASSQALGPYGYTF.

V gene TRBV12-3 or TRBV12-4 combines with J gene TRBJ2-1. There are 13 residues in the CDR3. CDR3 loop: CASNLRSYNEQFF.

The chain couples TRBV28 to TRBJ2-7; TCRdb designates TRBD1, a call that cannot be tested without DNA. This CDR3 has 16 amino acids. Germline V gene sequence: CDR1 MDHEN, CDR2 SYDVKM. The CDR3 loop reads CASRPLLRGPTYEQYF.

The J gene is TRBJ2-7, the V gene TRBV29-1. The CDR3 runs to 13 residues. The germline V gene has CDR1 SQVTM and CDR2 ANQGSEA. CDR3 residues: CSVNAQPTYEQYF.

The V and J genes are TRBV3-1 and TRBJ2-1; TCRdb names TRBD1, which stays unverified in the absence of DNA. Germline V gives CDR1 LGHDT, CDR2 YNNKEL (reference sequence). The CDR3 totals 18 residues. Here the CDR3 reads CASSHRDRGVLSYNEQFF.

The chain has TRBV20-1 and TRBJ2-7; the TRBD1 assignment by TCRdb is unverifiable without DNA. The V gene's germline CDR1 is DFQATT and CDR2 SNEGSKA (reference sequence). The CDR3 covers 15 residues. Here the CDR3 reads CSARPLVGQGQEQYF.

V gene TRBV6-5 combines with J gene TRBJ2-3; checking the TCRdb D call of TRBD2 is not possible without DNA. The CDR3 spans 16 residues. Per germline, CDR1 MNHEY and CDR2 SVGAGI. The CDR3 sequence is CASSYGAELMNTEAFF.

This chain links TRBV7-8 with TRBJ2-3. CDR3 length: 12 residues. Germline CDR1 and CDR2: SGHVS and FQNEAQ. The CDR3 loop reads CASTGGTDTQYF.

V gene TRBV15 combines with J gene TRBJ1-1; with no DNA, the TCRdb D assignment of TRBD1 cannot be verified. CDR1 is LNHNV, CDR2 YYDKDF, per germline (reference sequence). CDR3 size: 14 residues. The CDR3 spells CATSRDEGRVEAFF. The full variable domain, completed using reference TRBV15 and TRBJ1-1, is DAMVIQNPRYQVTQFGKPVTLSCSQTLNHNVMYWYQQKSSQAPKLLFHYYDKDFNNEADTPDNFQSRRPNTSFCFLDIRSPGLGDTAMYLCATSRDEGRVEAFFGQGTRLTVV.